This record concerns one T cell receptor beta chain sequence. In the original processing: Reference gene primer amplification gave estimated nucleated cell counts. The assay was immunoSEQ multiplex PCR, and TCRdb's table has in-frame clones only and misses some. Clone size and the V and J calls come from that table; the DNA yielded D and trimming. Here the sample spans 100,000 or so clones, 70% to 90% being singletons. The sample belongs to a study of blood T cell repertoires in COVID-19. Study details: The United States, Italy and Spain provided the acute and convalescent COVID-19 samples. PBMCs, B-cell-depleted T cells, or T cells provided the cDNA or gDNA that made up the material.

V lost 4 bases and J lost 4, with 16 bases in between. The CDR3 consists of 15 residues. The germline gives CDR1 KGHSH, CDR2 LQKENI. The chain carries TRBV18 and TRBJ2-5, with D possibly matching TRBD2 (5 bases). Sequencing was carried out using peripheral blood. This clonotype was sampled from a man aged 50-60 years with active or convalescent COVID-19. CDR3 in DNA: TGTGCCAGCTCACGATCCCCGACTAAGGGAGAGACCCAGTACTTC. It codes for CASSRSPTKGETQYF.